Included here is one T cell receptor (beta chain) sequence, with context. CDR3 length: 12 residues. Germline V gene lookup returns CDR1 GTSNPN and CDR2 SVGIG (reference sequence). Trimming at V came to 4 bases and at J to 8 bases, leaving 5 bases not matched to a gene. In the study's own analysis: It was from reference gene primer amplification that nucleated cell counts were estimated. Only in-frame clones appear in the TCRdb table, and some are missing; sequencing was by immunoSEQ multiplex PCR. The V and J calls and clone size were taken over from that table, and D and trimming were inferred from the DNA. The sample lists approximately 76,000 clones, about 80% occurring once. The sample belongs to a study of blood T cell repertoires in COVID-19. Looking at the study overall: Samples of COVID-19 (acute and convalescent) were obtained from the United States, Italy and Spain. Sample material is recorded as cDNA or gDNA derived from T cells, B-cell-depleted T cells, or PBMCs.

This rearrangement joins TRBV30 to TRBJ1-2; 9 positions match TRBD1. The sample comprised peripheral blood. This receptor was obtained from a woman aged 55-69 years with acute or convalescent COVID-19. CDR3 nucleotide sequence: TGTGCCTGGACCCCCGGGACAGGGGGCTACACCTTC. Amino acid sequence: CAWTPGTGGYTF.